These 28 T cell receptor beta chains came from one sample sequenced in a study of T-cell memory formation after mild COVID-19. One entry per CDR3 protein, called by TCRdb with MiXCR from the 5' RACE reads. The table lists about 270,000 distinct CDR3 sequences, approximately 15% of them singletons, with less than 2.5% in the top ten. The sample comprised PBMCs or a T cell subset sorted from them (not recorded which). Receptor source: an adult woman who had mild COVID-19 (a few samples of this study predate the infection). Cell type and time point are not known.

Ten or more counts support this clonotype. The V gene is TRBV2, the J gene TRBJ2-2, with a tentative D call TRBD1 (5 bases). The length of the CDR3 is 17 residues. Deletions cut 2 bases from V and 4 bases from J, with 17 bases between. CDR1 is SNHLY and CDR2 is FYNNEI in the germline V gene. The CDR3 reads CASSELGQMVGTGELFF. The CDR3 DNA is TGTGCCAGCAGTGAACTGGGGCAGATGGTAGGCACCGGGGAGCTGTTTTTT. The entire variable domain, with the rest obtained from reference TRBV2 and TRBJ2-2, is as follows: EPEVTQTPSHQVTQMGQEVILRCVPISNHLYFYWYRQILGQKVEFLVSFYNNEISEKSEIFDDQFSVERPDGSNFTLKIRSTKLEDSAMYFCASSELGQMVGTGELFFGEGSRLTVL.

In its sample, this clonotype was seen a few times. This chain links TRBV5-1 with TRBJ2-3; 8 nucleotides line up with TRBD2. CDR1 is SGHRS, CDR2 YFSETQ, per germline. The CDR3 extends over 17 amino acids. After removal of 4 bases from V and 1 base from J, the junction contained 11 bases not matched to a gene. The CDR3 is CASSPPGGAGGTDTQYF. For the CDR3, the DNA is TGCGCCAGCAGCCCGCCGGGGGGAGCGGGGGGCACAGATACGCAGTATTTT. Together with reference TRBV5-1 and TRBJ2-3, the CDR3 gives the full variable domain: KAGVTQTPRYLIKTRGQQVTLSCSPISGHRSVSWYQQTPGQGLQFLFEYFSETQRNKGNFPGRFSGRQFSNSRSEMNVSTLELGDSALYLCASSPPGGAGGTDTQYFGPGTRLTVL.

There are many counts of this clonotype. The chain joins TRBV27 to TRBJ2-3; D is possibly TRBD1 or TRBD2 (6 bases each). V lost 7 bases, J lost 3 bases, and 20 bases lay in between. CDR3 length: 16 residues. Germline V gives CDR1 MNHEY, CDR2 SMNVEV (reference sequence). DNA of the CDR3: TGTGCCAGCAAAAGACGGGGGCGTGAAGGAACAGATACGCAGTATTTT. It encodes CASKRRGREGTDTQYF.

Many counts were recorded for this clonotype. The chain has TRBV5-1 and TRBJ1-2; D not certain. The CDR3 totals 15 residues. With 2 bases removed from V and 2 bases from J, the gap between germline ends came to 13 bases. Germline V CDR1 and CDR2: SGHRS, YFSETQ. This chain's CDR3 is CASSFYGESNYGYTF. The CDR3 bases are TGCGCCAGCAGCTTTTACGGGGAAAGCAACTATGGCTACACCTTC.

This clonotype was detected a few times. This sequence joins TRBV11-3 and TRBJ2-7; the D gene is possibly TRBD2 (6 bases). There are 14 residues in the CDR3. The V end lost 7 bases, the J end lost 2 bases, and 15 bases lay between the germline ends. Germline values: CDR1 SGHNT, CDR2 YENEEA. The chain's CDR3 is CASKASVVAYEQYF. CDR3 DNA: TGTGCCAGCAAGGCTAGCGTAGTGGCCTACGAGCAGTACTTC.

This clonotype came up a few times. This rearrangement joins TRBV4-1 to TRBJ2-1; possible D gene TRBD1, 6 bases. V was clipped by 6 bases and J by 6 bases, with 12 bases between them. Germline V gene data show CDR1 as MGHRA and CDR2 as YSYEKL. This CDR3 has 13 amino acids. As DNA, the CDR3 is TGCGCCAGCAGGGCTACAGGGAGCAATGAGCAGTTCTTC. This translates into CASRATGSNEQFF.

In this sample, this clonotype turned up a few times. The gene calls are TRBV10-3 and TRBJ2-1; TRBD1 or TRBD2 may be the D gene (5 bases each). Trimming stripped 2 bases from V and 2 bases from J, with 10 bases between. Germline lookup yields CDR1 ENHRY and CDR2 SYGVKD. There are 15 residues in the CDR3. The CDR3 region has the DNA TGTGCCATCAGTGAGGGGACCCCCCCCTACAATGAGCAGTTCTTC. Residues: CAISEGTPPYNEQFF.

This clonotype was seen more than once but under ten times. The V call is TRBV18, the J call TRBJ1-6; 9 bases are a match to TRBD1. CDR1 and CDR2 from the germline V gene are KGHSH and LQKENI. V was pared by 3 bases and J by 11 bases, with 2 bases of the junction left unmatched. The CDR3 runs 13 residues. DNA for the CDR3: TGTGCCAGCTCACCCGACAGGGGGACACCCCTCCACTTT. Its protein is CASSPDRGTPLHF.

To note about this clonotype: Its ends do not fully match the called genes, so a read error is possible. The chain is built from TRBV20-1 and TRBJ2-1, with TRBD2 as a possible D gene (5 bases). In germline, CDR1 is DFQATT, CDR2 SNEGSKA (reference sequence). The CDR3 sequence is 13 residues long. The CDR3: CSARGGKRNEQFF. CDR3 DNA sequence: TGCAGTGCCAGAGGTGGGAAGCGGAACGAGCAGTTCTTC.

This clonotype was seen more than once but under ten times. The chain has TRBV9 and TRBJ2-5; TRBD1 matches at 7 bases. This CDR3 region has 14 residues. Germline values: CDR1 SGDLS, CDR2 YYNGEE. J was trimmed by 4 bases and V by 2 bases; bases with no gene match: 5. CDR3 DNA sequence: TGTGCCAGCAGCGTCGGGACAGTCCTAGAGACCCAGTACTTC. Translation gives CASSVGTVLETQYF.

The chain links TRBV5-1 to TRBJ1-6; 7 positions match TRBD1. The V segment lost 3 bases and the J segment 7 bases; nucleotides outside the gene matches: 4. The germline V gene encodes CDR1 SGHRS and CDR2 YFSETQ. This CDR3 is built from 14 residues. The CDR3 DNA sequence: TGCGCCAGCAGCTCCCAGACAGGGAATTCACCCCTCCACTTT. Translated, it gives CASSSQTGNSPLHF.

The V call is TRBV7-2, the J call TRBJ2-7; 11 bases match TRBD1. Germline lookup yields CDR1 SGHTA and CDR2 FQGNSA. The CDR3 has 14 amino acids. J lost 3 bases, V lost 6 bases, and 4 bases had no gene match. CDR3 in amino acids: CASRAGTGGYEQYF. DNA for the CDR3: TGTGCCAGCAGGGCCGGGACAGGGGGCTACGAGCAGTACTTC.

A few counts support this clonotype. The chain's CDR3 is CASSFRPTSEQFF. The CDR3 DNA reads as TGTGCCAGCAGTTTTCGGCCGACTAGCGAGCAGTTCTTC. The chain is built from TRBV12-3 or TRBV12-4 and TRBJ2-1; 7 bases match TRBD2. Unmatched junction bases numbered 6, after V lost 3 bases and J lost 10 bases. This CDR3 has 13 residues.

This clonotype was counted a few times. This chain uses TRBV7-2 with TRBJ2-3, with 8 bases lining up with TRBD2. Trimming took 5 bases from V and 5 from J; bases not matched to a gene: 12. Looked up from germline, CDR1 is SGHTA and CDR2 is FQGNSA. The CDR3 has 16 residues. CDR3 sequence reads: CASSPGGAGGGDTQYF. The CDR3 DNA reads TGTGCCAGCAGCCCTGGGGGGGCGGGAGGTGGAGATACGCAGTATTTT.

This chain uses TRBV7-2 with TRBJ2-3; possibly TRBD2 for D (5 bases). The CDR3 covers 16 residues. V dropped 3 bases and J dropped 2 bases, with 15 bases sitting between them. CDR1 is SGHTA, CDR2 FQGNSA, per germline. The CDR3: CASSLLATTPTDTQYF. The CDR3 DNA is TGTGCCAGCAGCTTGCTAGCAACCACCCCCACAGATACGCAGTATTTT.

At least ten counts were recorded for this clonotype. This chain connects TRBV7-6 to TRBJ2-5; 10 nucleotides agree with TRBD2. With 3 bases clipped from V and 0 bases from J, the junction kept 1 base outside the gene matches. Germline V gives CDR1 SGHVS, CDR2 FNYEAQ. The CDR3 consists of 15 residues. CDR3 in DNA: TGTGCCAGCAGCTTCCTAGCGGGGGACCAAGAGACCCAGTACTTC. It yields the protein CASSFLAGDQETQYF.

The rearrangement links TRBV6-6 to TRBJ2-1; D remains unclear. The germline V gene encodes CDR1 MNHNY and CDR2 SVGAGI (reference sequence). V lost 5 bases and J lost 0, with 8 bases in between. This CDR3 contains 14 residues. The CDR3 sequence: CASSRHSSYNEQFF. In DNA form, the CDR3 reads TGTGCCAGCAGTCGTCATAGCTCCTACAATGAGCAGTTCTTC.

In its sample, this clonotype was seen many times. The chain recombines TRBV7-6 with TRBJ2-5, with 9 bases fitting TRBD1. With 6 bases clipped from V and 5 bases from J, the junction kept 7 bases outside the gene matches. CDR3 size: 14 residues. Germline-derived CDR1 and CDR2 are SGHVS and FNYEAQ. The CDR3 is CASSPGTGRETQYF. The CDR3 nucleotides read TGTGCCAGCAGTCCCGGGACAGGGCGCGAGACCCAGTACTTC.

V usage is TRBV5-1 and J usage is TRBJ1-5; D is possibly TRBD1 (5 bases). The CDR3 consists of 15 residues. Deletions cut 0 bases from V and 7 bases from J, with 14 bases between. Germline V gene sequence: CDR1 SGHRS, CDR2 YFSETQ. CDR3: CASSLAGRARQPQHF. Here the CDR3 DNA reads TGCGCCAGCAGCTTGGCGGGCAGGGCCAGACAGCCCCAGCATTTT.

This chain uses TRBV7-2 with TRBJ2-3, with D perhaps TRBD2 (6 bases). The germline V gene encodes CDR1 SGHTA and CDR2 FQGNSA. The V end lost 2 bases, the J end lost 2 bases, and 8 bases lay between the germline ends. CDR3 length equals 14 residues. The CDR3 here is CASSLPGVTDTQYF. The CDR3 coding sequence is TGTGCCAGCAGCTTACCGGGGGTCACAGATACGCAGTATTTT.

This clonotype was seen a handful of times. This chain links TRBV5-5 with TRBJ1-6; 9 bases align to TRBD1. Germline V gives CDR1 SGHKS, CDR2 YYEKEE (reference sequence). The V and J ends lost 2 bases and 7 bases, in that order; junction bases with no gene match: 1. The CDR3 runs to 14 residues. CDR3 sequence (DNA): TGTGCCAGCAGCTTCGGGACAGGGAATTCACCCCTCCACTTT. It translates to CASSFGTGNSPLHF.

The table lists this clonotype with a few counts. The V gene is TRBV7-8, the J gene TRBJ1-2; a weak D match, TRBD1 (6 bases). CDR3 length: 13 residues. V lost 5 bases to trimming and J lost 4 bases, with 11 bases between them. CDR1 and CDR2 (germline): SGHVS, FQNEAQ. CDR3 loop: CASSHRVGYGYTF. The DNA of the CDR3 is TGTGCCAGCAGCCACAGGGTCGGCTATGGCTACACCTTC.

The chain joins TRBV7-8 to TRBJ2-2, with 9 bases that match TRBD1. The V and J ends lost 4 bases and 7 bases, in that order; junction bases with no gene match: 4. CDR1 and CDR2 from the germline V gene are SGHVS and FQNEAQ. The CDR3 contains 14 residues. CDR3 region: CASSSGQGIGELFF. The CDR3 DNA reads as TGTGCCAGCAGCTCGGGACAGGGAATCGGGGAGCTGTTTTTT.

This clonotype was counted only a few times. This sequence joins TRBV5-1 and TRBJ2-5; TRBD1 matches at 10 bases. The V gene's germline CDR1 is SGHRS and CDR2 YFSETQ. This CDR3 has 14 amino acids. V lost 5 bases and J lost 4; bases outside the gene matches: 5. The chain's CDR3 is CASRLWTGGETQYF. The DNA for the CDR3 is TGCGCCAGCAGGCTCTGGACAGGGGGAGAGACCCAGTACTTC.

This clonotype showed up just a few times. The chain recombines TRBV5-8 with TRBJ2-7, with a possible D match to TRBD1 (6 bases). Per the germline V gene, CDR1 is SGHTS and CDR2 is YDEGEE. The V and J ends lost 0 bases and 4 bases respectively, with 17 bases between them. The CDR3 sequence is 16 residues long. The CDR3 loop reads CASSLGGTARGYEQYF. CDR3 nucleotide sequence: TGTGCCAGCAGCTTGGGTGGGACGGCCAGGGGTTACGAGCAGTACTTC.

This chain joins TRBV9 and TRBJ2-3; D may be TRBD2 (5 bases). CDR1 is SGDLS and CDR2 is YYNGEE in the germline V gene. The CDR3 totals 15 residues. V was shortened by 4 bases and J by 6 bases, with 18 bases between the two germline ends. CDR3 sequence (DNA): TGTGCCAGCAGCCTAGGGTCTAGCCGTGCGGATACGCAGTATTTT. Translation: CASSLGSSRADTQYF.

The V and J genes are TRBV12-3 or TRBV12-4 and TRBJ2-5; 9 nucleotides match TRBD2. J gave up 5 bases and V 3 bases, and 4 bases lay outside the gene matches. The CDR3 has 14 residues. CDR3 bases: TGTGCCAGCAGTTTTGGCGGGAGGGTGGAGACCCAGTACTTC. Protein product: CASSFGGRVETQYF.

This clonotype was seen only a few times. The chain joins TRBV3-1 to TRBJ2-2; 10 bases are a match to TRBD2. Germline CDR1 and CDR2: LGHDT and YNNKEL (reference sequence). The CDR3 is 16 residues long. V trimming: 1 base; J trimming: 4 bases; junction bases outside the gene matches: 3. For the CDR3, the DNA is TGTGCCAGCAGCCAAGGACTAGCGGGCGCCACCGGGGAGCTGTTTTTT. As protein: CASSQGLAGATGELFF.